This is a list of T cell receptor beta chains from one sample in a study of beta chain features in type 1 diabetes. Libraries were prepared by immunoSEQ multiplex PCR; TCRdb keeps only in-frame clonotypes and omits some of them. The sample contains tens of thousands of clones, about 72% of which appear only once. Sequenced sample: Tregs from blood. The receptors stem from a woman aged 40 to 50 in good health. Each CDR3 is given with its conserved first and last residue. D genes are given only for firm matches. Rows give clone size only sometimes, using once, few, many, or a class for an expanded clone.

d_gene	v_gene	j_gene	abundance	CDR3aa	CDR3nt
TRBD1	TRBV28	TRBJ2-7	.	CASSAVGQGLF	TGTGCCAGCAGCGCCGTAGGACAGGGTTTGTTC
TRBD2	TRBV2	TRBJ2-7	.	CASRPGLAGTYEQYF	TGTGCCAGCAGGCCGGGACTAGCCGGAACCTACGAGCAGTACTTC
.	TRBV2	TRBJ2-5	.	CASYRGTATTQYF	TGTGCCAGCTACCGCGGGACCGCTACGACCCAGTACTTC
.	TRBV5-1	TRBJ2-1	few	CASSLGSGYNEQFF	TGCGCCAGCAGCTTAGGATCAGGGTACAATGAGCAGTTCTTC
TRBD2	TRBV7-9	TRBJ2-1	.	CAGAGDHNEQFF	TGTGCCGGGGCGGGGGATCACAATGAGCAGTTCTTC
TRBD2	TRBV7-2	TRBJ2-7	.	CASRSGGYEQYF	TGTGCCAGCAGAAGCGGGGGCTACGAGCAGTACTTC
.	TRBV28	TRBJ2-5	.	CASSFAGSLEEQYF	TGTGCCAGCAGTTTTGCCGGATCCTTGGAGGAGCAGTACTTC
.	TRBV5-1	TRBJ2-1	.	CASSFRQIDNEQFF	TGCGCCAGCAGCTTCAGACAGATAGACAATGAGCAGTTCTTC
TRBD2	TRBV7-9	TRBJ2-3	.	CASSHKRGTPNQDTQYF	TGTGCCAGCAGCCATAAGCGGGGGACTCCTAATCAAGATACGCAGTATTTT
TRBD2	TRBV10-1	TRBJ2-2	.	CASSDPLAGGSTGELFF	TGCGCCAGCAGTGACCCTCTAGCGGGGGGCAGCACCGGGGAGCTGTTTTTT
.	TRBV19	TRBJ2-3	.	CASSDEGSTDTQYF	TGTGCCAGTAGTGATGAGGGATCCACAGATACGCAGTATTTT
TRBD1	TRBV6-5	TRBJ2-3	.	CASSYSGQGTDTQYF	TGTGCCAGCAGTTACTCGGGACAGGGAACAGATACGCAGTATTTT
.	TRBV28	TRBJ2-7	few	CAGQRGGADEQYF	TGTGCCGGACAGAGGGGGGGGGCGGACGAGCAGTACTTC
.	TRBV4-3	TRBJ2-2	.	CASRSWTGELFF	TGCGCCAGCCGGAGTTGGACCGGGGAGCTGTTTTTT
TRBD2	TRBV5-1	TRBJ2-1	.	CASTGLAGGNEQFF	TGCGCCAGCACGGGACTAGCGGGGGGCAATGAGCAGTTCTTC
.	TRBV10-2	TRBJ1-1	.	CASSRTGSTEAFF	TGCGCCAGCAGTAGAACAGGGTCCACTGAAGCTTTCTTT
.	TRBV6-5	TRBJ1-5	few	CASSYAESQPQHF	TGTGCCAGCAGTTACGCGGAGAGTCAGCCCCAGCATTTT
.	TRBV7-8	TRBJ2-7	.	CASSSQLGGAPYEQYF	TGTGCCAGCAGCTCCCAGTTAGGGGGGGCGCCTTACGAGCAGTACTTC
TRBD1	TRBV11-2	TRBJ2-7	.	CASSFDRVNEQYF	TGTGCCAGCAGCTTTGACAGGGTAAACGAGCAGTACTTC
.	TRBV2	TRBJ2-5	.	CASSITGKETQYF	TGTGCCAGCAGTATAACAGGGAAAGAGACCCAGTACTTC
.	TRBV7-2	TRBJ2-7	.	CASSLSVASSYEQYF	TGTGCCAGCAGCTTATCGGTAGCTAGCTCCTACGAGCAGTACTTC
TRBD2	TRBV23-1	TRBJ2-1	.	CASSHPGASGGARDEQFF	TGCGCCAGCAGTCACCCCGGGGCTAGCGGGGGGGCCCGAGATGAGCAGTTCTTC
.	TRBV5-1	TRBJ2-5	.	CASSRTGKSQETQYF	TGCGCCAGCAGTCGTACCGGGAAAAGCCAAGAGACCCAGTACTTC
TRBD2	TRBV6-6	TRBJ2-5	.	CASLSGGQETQYF	TGTGCCAGCCTGAGCGGGGGGCAAGAGACCCAGTACTTC
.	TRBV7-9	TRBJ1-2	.	CASSLQAHRENNYGYTF	TGTGCCAGCAGCTTACAAGCCCACCGGGAAAACAACTATGGCTACACCTTC
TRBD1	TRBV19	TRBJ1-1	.	CASSFLRDRAFF	TGTGCCAGTAGCTTCCTCCGGGACAGGGCTTTCTTT